These T cell receptor beta chains were read from a single sample in a study of PD-L1 blockade in urothelial cancer. Repertoires were generated with immunoSEQ multiplex PCR, while TCRdb's copy carries only in-frame clones and drops some. There are 85,000 to 95,000 clones in the sample; 80% to 90% occur only once, and over 0.95% lies in the top ten. The source was PBMCs, collected around atezolizumab (anti-PD-L1) treatment. These receptors came from an elderly woman with urothelial cancer. Each CDR3 is given without its conserved first and last residue.

CDR3aa	v_gene	j_gene
ASSLDRGIGEKLF	TRBV11-2	TRBJ1-4
ASSLSTGLFLNTEAF	TRBV27	TRBJ1-1
ASSVSGTGGAETQY	TRBV9	TRBJ2-5
ASSLGGHDTYEQY	TRBV11-3	TRBJ2-7
ASRSSGRGSEQY	TRBV7-2	TRBJ2-7
ASSTGMSNQPQH	TRBV28	TRBJ1-5
ASIPGGAGNTIY	TRBV28	TRBJ1-3
ASSLAGGPTNEQF	TRBV7-9	TRBJ2-1
AAGAGTGAYEQY	TRBV30	TRBJ2-7
ASTMGTSNNEQF	TRBV5-1	TRBJ2-1
AAQGRNQPQH	TRBV28	TRBJ1-5
ASSLATSVRGYNEQF	TRBV7-8	TRBJ2-1
ASRLARTDTQY	TRBV21-1	TRBJ2-3
ASSFQSNTGELF	TRBV6-6	TRBJ2-2
ASRDERQSFGRNTIY	TRBV28	TRBJ1-3
ASSLVDGRAVETQY	TRBV5-1	TRBJ2-5
ASSPAASGTYNEQF	TRBV5-1	TRBJ2-1
ASSHESHAAEQY	TRBV5-4	TRBJ2-7
ASKGQANTGELF	TRBV10-2	TRBJ2-2
ASSASGTGAQY	TRBV27	TRBJ2-5
ASSRQGMNTEAF	TRBV2	TRBJ1-1
ASSLGVAGGLDEQF	TRBV27	TRBJ2-1
AWSVHGVDMYGYT	TRBV30	TRBJ1-2
SAPRVGQHHNEQF	TRBV29-1	TRBJ2-1
ASRPTSAGRGEQF	TRBV5-4	TRBJ2-1
ASSLTGQPNEKLF	TRBV5-1	TRBJ1-4
ASSPGSNEQY	TRBV9	TRBJ2-7
ASSARGFYGYT	TRBV9	TRBJ1-2
ATQLEALPLEKLF	TRBV6-1	TRBJ1-4
ASSLTSGRTLSSYNEQF	TRBV11-3	TRBJ2-1
ASMSGGGLYNEQF	TRBV6-5	TRBJ2-1
ASSPSGQGVGQPQH	TRBV18	TRBJ1-5
ASSLGLAGGVYEQY	TRBV5-4	TRBJ2-7
ASSAWDSVYEQY	TRBV7-9	TRBJ2-7
ASSPWGTGIEQY	TRBV5-6	TRBJ2-7
ASSQGGNSYEQY	TRBV4-2	TRBJ2-7
ASSSVGTTEAF	TRBV7-3	TRBJ1-1
ASSPLETQY	TRBV28	TRBJ2-5
ASSLAGRDYGYT	TRBV7-8	TRBJ1-2
ASSETPRTRSVHEQY	TRBV2	TRBJ2-7
ASSLGGRGQETQY	TRBV7-3	TRBJ2-5
ATRQWTGELF	TRBV6-1	TRBJ2-2
ASSLGQGLEAF	TRBV7-2	TRBJ1-1
ASSPPTGLYEQY	TRBV28	TRBJ2-7
ASSVGGTSGVQETQY	TRBV9	TRBJ2-5
ASSPTGITEAF	TRBV18	TRBJ1-1
ASSSPTSGKLYEQF	TRBV5-1	TRBJ2-1
AVTRGYEQY	TRBV6-1	TRBJ2-7
ASSETGGPAGELF	TRBV2	TRBJ2-2
ASSLDTSLTETQY	TRBV11-2	TRBJ2-5
ASRHQEGEAGNTIY	TRBV5-4	TRBJ1-3
ASSSDRVRGYT	TRBV28	TRBJ1-2
ASSTNYGYT	TRBV25-1	TRBJ1-2
ASEVTGGAYEQY	TRBV2	TRBJ2-7
ASSLAGFNQPQH	TRBV5-4	TRBJ1-5